One and the same sample provided the 32 T cell receptor beta chains below, sequenced in a study of T cell responses to AZD1222 COVID-19 vaccine. The data were produced by immunoSEQ multiplex PCR, yet TCRdb's version contains in-frame clones alone and is incomplete. Altogether about 94,000 clones are present, roughly 84% being singletons, with the ten largest covering approximately 12%. The sample was peripheral blood, taken on day 0 of AZD1222 vaccination. The receptors were sampled from an adult in good health.

The CDR3 loop reads CASSLGPSSYNSPLHF. CDR3 in DNA: TGTGCCAGCAGCTTAGGTCCAAGCTCCTATAATTCACCCCTCCACTTT. J is TRBJ1-6 and V is TRBV7-2; the D is unclear. This CDR3 is built from 16 residues. The germline V and J ends were trimmed by 1 base and 0 bases, with 7 bases remaining between them. Germline CDR1 is SGHTA and CDR2 is FQGNSA.

The J gene is TRBJ1-1, the V gene TRBV10-3; possible D gene TRBD1, 6 bases. Trimming took 2 bases from V and 2 from J, leaving 9 bases between them. Germline V gives CDR1 ENHRY, CDR2 SYGVKD. This CDR3 contains 14 residues. DNA for the CDR3: TGTGCCATCAGTGAGGACAGGACAAACACTGAAGCTTTCTTT. Its translation is CAISEDRTNTEAFF.

This rearrangement joins TRBV5-4 to TRBJ1-2, with 10 bases identical to TRBD1. The CDR3 sequence is 17 residues long. The junction had 6 bases not matched to a gene; V was cut back by 0 bases and J by 1 base. Per the germline V gene, CDR1 is SGHNT and CDR2 is YYREEE (reference sequence). The CDR3, as DNA: TGTGCCAGCAGCTTGGGGACAGGGGGAGACTTTAACTATGGCTACACCTTC. Its translation: CASSLGTGGDFNYGYTF.

This chain joins TRBV6-2 or TRBV6-3 and TRBJ2-2; D gene uncertain. Germline V gene sequence: CDR1 MNHEY, CDR2 SVGEGT. This CDR3 spans 12 amino acids. V gave up 5 bases and J gave up 6 bases, with 7 bases separating them. This chain's CDR3 is CASSTFPGELFF. The CDR3 nucleotides read TGTGCCAGCAGTACCTTTCCCGGGGAGCTGTTTTTT.

V is TRBV29-1 and J is TRBJ1-1, with TRBD1 identical over 8 bases. The germline gives CDR1 SQVTM, CDR2 ANQGSEA. Trimming at V came to 6 bases and at J to 0 bases, leaving 9 bases not matched to a gene. The CDR3 spans 15 residues. CDR3 residues: CSVHGGRGLNTEAFF. CDR3 nucleotides: TGCAGCGTCCACGGCGGCAGGGGGCTGAACACTGAAGCTTTCTTT.

CDR3 nucleotide sequence: TGTGCCTGGACAGGTCGTAACAGGGGGCGTTCACCCCTCCACTTT. It specifies CAWTGRNRGRSPLHF. This rearrangement joins TRBV30 to TRBJ1-6; 9 nucleotides agree with TRBD1. The CDR3 has 15 residues. CDR1 GTSNPN and CDR2 SVGIG come from the germline V gene (reference sequence). V shed 4 bases and J 9 bases; nucleotides not matched to a gene: 10.

The chain recombines TRBV19 with TRBJ2-7, with D possibly being TRBD1 or TRBD2 (5 bases each). Germline-derived CDR1 and CDR2 are LNHDA and SQIVND (reference sequence). Trimming pared 5 bases from V and 3 bases from J, leaving 14 bases between. This CDR3 region has 14 residues. CDR3 residues: CASSPEGRLYEQYF. The CDR3 DNA reads TGTGCCAGTAGTCCCGAGGGACGTCTCTACGAGCAGTACTTC. Combining the CDR3 with reference TRBV19 and TRBJ2-7 gives the whole variable domain DGGITQSPKYLFRKEGQNVTLSCEQNLNHDAMYWYRQDPGQGLRLIYYSQIVNDFQKGDIAEGYSVSREKKESFPLTVTSAQKNPTAFYLCASSPEGRLYEQYFGPGTRLTVT.

The chain couples TRBV3-1 (or the pseudogene TRBV3-2) to TRBJ2-7; 7 bases agree with TRBD2. This CDR3 comprises 15 residues. With 1 base clipped from V and 2 bases from J, the junction kept 5 bases outside the gene matches. Germline V CDR1 and CDR2: LGHDT, YNNKEL (reference sequence). The CDR3 sequence: CASSQVSLAAYEQYF. The CDR3 DNA sequence: TGTGCCAGCAGCCAAGTGTCTCTAGCGGCCTACGAGCAGTACTTC.

The chain couples TRBV7-8 to TRBJ2-3; D call uncertain. This CDR3 spans 12 amino acids. Germline V gene lookup returns CDR1 SGHVS and CDR2 FQNEAQ. Trimming removed 1 base from V and 6 bases from J, with 5 bases in between. DNA of the CDR3: TGTGCCAGCAGCTTAGACCCGGATACGCAGTATTTT. This codes for CASSLDPDTQYF.

This clone appeared a single time. V is TRBV3-1 (or the pseudogene TRBV3-2) and J is TRBJ1-5, with D maybe TRBD1 (5 bases). The CDR3 spans 15 residues. V lost 1 base and J lost 2, with 9 bases in between. The germline gives CDR1 LGHDT, CDR2 YNNKEL (reference sequence). CDR3 DNA: TGTGCCAGCAGCCAAGGATTAGGGGGCAATCAGCCCCAGCATTTT. Amino acid sequence: CASSQGLGGNQPQHF.

The chain is built from TRBV5-4 and TRBJ2-5; TRBD1 agrees at 8 bases. Per germline, CDR1 SGHNT and CDR2 YYREEE (reference sequence). CDR3 length: 13 residues. V shed 4 bases, J shed 3 bases, and the junction held 2 bases outside the gene matches. The CDR3 DNA is TGTGCCAGCAGCCTGACAGGGGAAGAGACCCAGTACTTC. Translation gives CASSLTGEETQYF.

The chain employs TRBV21-1 and TRBJ2-3; no DNA check was done on the table's D call, TRBD1. TRBV21-1 is marked as a pseudogene. The CDR3 has 17 amino acids. The CDR3 DNA reads as TGTGCCAGCAGCATACACGACAGGGAAATGGGCACAGATACGCAGTATTTT. This translates into CASSIHDREMGTDTQYF.

In its sample, this clone was seen once. The J gene is TRBJ2-2, the V gene TRBV28; no firm D call. V gave up 6 bases and J gave up 1 base, with 15 bases separating them. From germline, CDR1 is MDHEN and CDR2 SYDVKM. The CDR3 sequence is 16 residues long. The CDR3 protein is CASRSWQALNTGELFF. The CDR3 DNA sequence: TGTGCCAGCAGATCCTGGCAGGCCCTGAACACCGGGGAGCTGTTTTTT.

The J gene is TRBJ1-4, the V gene TRBV4-2; D may be TRBD1 (5 bases). The CDR3 runs to 15 residues. The germline gives CDR1 LGHNA, CDR2 YNFKEQ. Trimming took 0 bases from V and 17 from J, leaving 22 bases between them. CDR3 nucleotide sequence: TGTGCCAGCAGCCAAGATGGGGGTCCCGAGGGAACATTCTTTTTT. This sequence encodes CASSQDGGPEGTFFF.

V usage is TRBV5-4 and J usage is TRBJ1-2; D is undetermined. The CDR3 is 13 residues long. Germline V gene data show CDR1 as SGHNT and CDR2 as YYREEE (reference sequence). V was cut by 3 bases and J by 2 bases, with 8 bases left in between. The chain's CDR3 is CASSSIYNYGYTF. The CDR3 nucleotides read TGTGCCAGCAGCTCCATCTACAACTATGGCTACACCTTC.

The chain is built from TRBV9 and TRBJ1-1; D is perhaps TRBD1 (5 bases). Germline values: CDR1 SGDLS, CDR2 YYNGEE. This CDR3 is 15 amino acids long. V lost 2 bases and J lost 1, with 12 bases in between. In DNA form, the CDR3 reads TGTGCCAGCAGCGTGGGGCCCGGATCGAACACTGAAGCTTTCTTT. This sequence encodes CASSVGPGSNTEAFF.

This clone turned up a few times. The junction departs from the called germline gene at one end, perhaps through a read error. The V gene is TRBV7-7, the J gene TRBJ2-1; tentatively, D is TRBD1 or TRBD2 (6 bases each). The CDR3 extends over 14 amino acids. Germline CDR1 is SSHAT and CDR2 is FNYEAQ (reference sequence). The CDR3: CASSRGGTYNEQFF. The CDR3 nucleotides read TGTGCTAGCAGCCGAGGGGGGACCTACAATGAGCAGTTCTTC.

In its sample, this clone was seen a few times. CDR3: CASSVGDRGGEKLFF. In DNA, the CDR3 is TGTGCCAGCAGCGTAGGGGACAGGGGTGGTGAAAAACTGTTTTTT. This chain connects TRBV9 to TRBJ1-4; TRBD1 agrees at 10 bases. V shed 0 bases and J 7 bases; nucleotides not matched to a gene: 3. The CDR3 consists of 15 residues. Germline values: CDR1 SGDLS, CDR2 YYNGEE.

The chain combines TRBV9 with TRBJ2-3; 7 bases map to TRBD1. Trimming cost V 3 bases and J 1 base; bases outside gene matches: 5. The CDR3 sequence is 15 residues long. CDR1 and CDR2 (germline): SGDLS, YYNGEE. CDR3 protein: CASSDRQGGTDTQYF. The CDR3 DNA is TGTGCCAGCAGCGATCGACAGGGAGGCACAGATACGCAGTATTTT.

The chain combines TRBV21-1 with TRBJ2-7; no DNA check was done on the table's D call, TRBD2. TRBV21-1 is labeled a pseudogene. This CDR3 has 16 residues. The CDR3 protein is CASSKVSSGDDYEQYF. CDR3 DNA: TGTGCCAGCAGCAAAGTTTCTAGCGGGGACGATTACGAGCAGTACTTC.

The rearrangement joins TRBV2 to TRBJ2-3; perhaps D is TRBD1 or TRBD2 (6 bases each). Germline-derived CDR1 and CDR2 are SNHLY and FYNNEI. This CDR3 has 13 amino acids. V lost 6 bases and J lost 1, with 8 bases in between. CDR3 sequence: CASREGGTDTQYF. CDR3 nucleotide sequence: TGTGCCAGCAGGGAGGGGGGCACAGATACGCAGTATTTT.

The chain employs TRBV12-5 and TRBJ1-2; D is perhaps TRBD1 (6 bases). V lost 1 base to trimming and J lost 4 bases, with 13 bases between them. The germline CDR1 and CDR2 sequences are LGHNT and FRNRAP. CDR3 length: 15 residues. The CDR3, as DNA: TGTGCTAGTGGTTTGGCCTTGGGAGGGGGCTATGGCTACACCTTC. Translated, it gives CASGLALGGGYGYTF.

CDR3 in amino acids: CASTGRGVETQYF. The DNA of the CDR3 is TGTGCCAGCACCGGGAGGGGAGTGGAGACCCAGTACTTC. The chain is built from TRBV7-2 and TRBJ2-5, with TRBD2 matching 8 bases. The CDR3 has 13 amino acids. Germline CDR1 is SGHTA and CDR2 is FQGNSA. V gave up 7 bases and J gave up 5 bases; unmatched junction bases: 6. Together with reference TRBV7-2 and TRBJ2-5, the CDR3 gives the full variable domain: GAGVSQSPSNKVTEKGKDVELRCDPISGHTALYWYRQSLGQGLEFLIYFQGNSAPDKSGLPSDRFSAERTGGSVSTLTIQRTQQEDSAVYLCASTGRGVETQYFGPGTRLLVL.

This chain links TRBV21-1 with TRBJ1-1; the table's D call of TRBD1 was not tested on the DNA. TRBV21-1 is deemed a pseudogene. The CDR3 loop spans 16 amino acids. CDR3 nucleotide sequence: TGTGCCAGCAGCAATCAGGCAGGGGGCATAGACACTGAAGCTTTCTTT. Protein sequence: CASSNQAGGIDTEAFF.

This clone was detected once. The CDR3 is CAIRAGTGYGNQPQHF. CDR3 in DNA: TGTGCCATCAGGGCCGGGACAGGGTATGGCAATCAGCCCCAGCATTTT. The chain uses TRBV10-3 and TRBJ1-5, with 9 positions matching TRBD1. Germline V gene data show CDR1 as ENHRY and CDR2 as SYGVKD. The length of the CDR3 is 16 residues. Trimming removed 6 bases from V and 2 bases from J; junction bases left unmatched: 8.

About this clone itself: One end of the junction varies from germline; a read error may be responsible. V is TRBV27 and J is TRBJ2-3, with 15 bases that match TRBD2. Germline V gene data show CDR1 as MNHEY and CDR2 as SMNVEV (reference sequence). The CDR3 has 17 residues. This chain's CDR3 is CASSTPGLAGGTDTQYF. CDR3 nucleotide sequence: TGTGCCAGCAGTACGCCGGGACTAGCGGGGGGCACTGATACGCAGTATTTT.

This clone was detected only once. The chain joins TRBV18 to TRBJ1-5, with 9 bases aligning to TRBD1. This CDR3 comprises 16 residues. Unmatched junction bases numbered 10, after V lost 4 bases and J lost 6 bases. The V gene's germline CDR1 is KGHSH and CDR2 LQKENI. CDR3 loop: CASSHLPGQGRQPQHF. The CDR3 nucleotides read TGTGCCAGCTCACATCTACCGGGACAGGGTCGTCAGCCCCAGCATTTT.

The V call is TRBV7-8, the J call TRBJ2-7, with D tentatively TRBD2 (7 bases). With 3 bases removed from V and 0 bases from J, the gap between germline ends came to 18 bases. CDR1 SGHVS and CDR2 FQNEAQ come from the germline V gene. This CDR3 region has 17 residues. CDR3 protein: CASSFGSGGRNSYEQYF. The CDR3 DNA reads as TGTGCCAGCAGCTTTGGATCCGGGGGGCGAAACTCCTACGAGCAGTACTTC.

The chain carries TRBV9 and TRBJ1-1, with D perhaps matching TRBD1 (5 bases). CDR3 size: 15 residues. The V end lost 0 bases, the J end lost 6 bases, and 15 bases lay between the germline ends. Germline V CDR1 and CDR2: SGDLS, YYNGEE. CDR3: CASSVDIGGLAEAFF. In nucleotides, the CDR3 is TGTGCCAGCAGCGTAGACATCGGGGGTTTGGCTGAAGCTTTCTTT.

This rearrangement joins TRBV20-1 to TRBJ1-6; D not certain. CDR3 length: 13 residues. V gave up 3 bases and J gave up 7 bases, with 10 bases separating them. CDR1 is DFQATT, CDR2 SNEGSKA, per germline (reference sequence). CDR3 amino acids: CSASSGSNSPLHF. CDR3 nucleotide sequence: TGCAGTGCTAGTTCCGGGAGCAATTCACCCCTCCACTTT.

The J gene is TRBJ2-5, the V gene TRBV9, with D unresolved. V was clipped by 0 bases and J by 1 base, with 10 bases between them. Germline loops: CDR1 SGDLS, CDR2 YYNGEE. The CDR3 is 15 amino acids. In DNA form, the CDR3 reads TGTGCCAGCAGCGTAGCTACTGGGCGCCAAGAGACCCAGTACTTC. Translated: CASSVATGRQETQYF.

V gene TRBV2 combines with J gene TRBJ1-1; D possibly corresponds to TRBD1 (5 bases). The CDR3 totals 14 residues. The V gene's germline CDR1 is SNHLY and CDR2 FYNNEI. Trimming pared 4 bases from V and 11 bases from J, leaving 20 bases between. The CDR3 DNA is TGTGCCAGCAGTGCGGCCAGGGCAGTTGGGAAGGCTTTCTTT. Translating it yields CASSAARAVGKAFF.